Here is one TCR beta chain with its context. At least ten counts were recorded for this clonotype. Which antigen it targets is not known. No quality values exist for individual bases; no much larger clone is one base distant. This record belongs to a study of T-cell reconstitution after alpha-beta-depleted transplantation in children (dated by TCRdb to the mid-2010s). Some background on the complete study: Using TCR repertoire profiling, the study quantitatively followed how T-cell immune reconstitution unfolded in children after TCRalphabeta/CD19-depleted allogeneic hematopoietic cell transplantation. Paper-wide results and their limitations: About two months after transplant, the apparently early recovery of alphabetaT-cell counts reportedly depended on just several hundred clones that had expanded rapidly and came from non-depleted graft cells. In some patients, the high TCRbeta diversity seen at day 60 was put down to recipient T cells and intrathymic progenitors that had survived conditioning. Over the following months the frequencies of hyperexpanded clones went down, and after one year T-cell counts and TCRbeta diversity were mostly credited to newly produced T cells.

The treatment or condition label, as the study defines it: allogeneic hematopoietic cell transplantation with graft depleted of TCRalphabeta T cells and CD19 B cells. TCRalphabeta/CD19-depleted allogeneic hematopoietic cell grafts were given to the transplant recipients, all of whom were children. The receptor library was made with PCR. TCRdb names Illumina HiSeq 2500 as the instrument used. TCR libraries were prepared with molecular barcoding, using unique molecular identifiers to normalize TCRbeta repertoire quantification. The raw public data were reprocessed by TCRdb itself: fastp quality trimming at Q25, MiXCR clonotype calling, in-frame beta chains only. Each record represents a unique CDR3 protein, reported with the most common genes and DNA among its rows. Counted in this sample were around 490,000 distinct CDR3 sequences; roughly an eighth of them appeared once. 14% of the sample goes to the ten largest clones.

V is reduced by 0 bases and J by 0 bases, leaving a spacing of 18 bases between them. CDR1 and CDR2, looked up from the germline V gene, are SGHTA and FQGNSA. Including the terminal cysteine and phenylalanine, the CDR3 comprises 20 residues. The read is trimmed to its CDR3 DNA, 60 bases read in frame from base 1. The source is a female patient younger than 10 who had a stem cell transplant for aplastic anemia, so the T cells may come from the graft donor. This chain is built from TRBV7-2 and TRBJ2-6, with TRBD2 tentatively as D gene (6 bases match). Source: PBMCs, mostly from graft donor cells, taken 180 days after TCRalphabeta/CD19-depleted stem cell transplant. CDR3 loop: CASSLAVLGLLSSGANVLTF. DNA sequence: TGTGCCAGCAGCTTAGCGGTACTTGGACTACTAAGCTCTGGGGCCAACGTCCTGACTTTC.